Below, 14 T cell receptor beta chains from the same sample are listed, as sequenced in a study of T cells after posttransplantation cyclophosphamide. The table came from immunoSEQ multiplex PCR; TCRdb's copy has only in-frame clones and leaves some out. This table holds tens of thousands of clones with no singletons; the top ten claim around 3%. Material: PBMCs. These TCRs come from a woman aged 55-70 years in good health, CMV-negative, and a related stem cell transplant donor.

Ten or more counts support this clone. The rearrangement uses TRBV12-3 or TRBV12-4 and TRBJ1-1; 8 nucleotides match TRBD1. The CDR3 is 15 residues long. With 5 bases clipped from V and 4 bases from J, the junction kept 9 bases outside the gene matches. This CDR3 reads CASSTNRGKGTEAFF. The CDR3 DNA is TGTGCCAGCAGTACCAACAGGGGGAAGGGCACTGAAGCTTTCTTT.

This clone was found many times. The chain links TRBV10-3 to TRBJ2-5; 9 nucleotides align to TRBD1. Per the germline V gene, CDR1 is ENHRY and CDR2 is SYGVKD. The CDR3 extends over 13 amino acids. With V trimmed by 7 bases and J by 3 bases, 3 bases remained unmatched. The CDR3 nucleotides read TGTGCCATCAAGGGACAGGGTGAAGAGACCCAGTACTTC. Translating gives CAIKGQGEETQYF.

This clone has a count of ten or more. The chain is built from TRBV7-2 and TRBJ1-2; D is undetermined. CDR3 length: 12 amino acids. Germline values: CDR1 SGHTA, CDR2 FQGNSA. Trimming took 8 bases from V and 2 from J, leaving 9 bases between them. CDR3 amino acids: CASWASNYGYTF. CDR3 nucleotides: TGTGCCAGCTGGGCCTCGAACTATGGCTACACCTTC. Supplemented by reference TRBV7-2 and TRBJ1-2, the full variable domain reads GAGVSQSPSNKVTEKGKDVELRCDPISGHTALYWYRQSLGQGLEFLIYFQGNSAPDKSGLPSDRFSAERTGGSVSTLTIQRTQQEDSAVYLCASWASNYGYTFGSGTRLTVV.

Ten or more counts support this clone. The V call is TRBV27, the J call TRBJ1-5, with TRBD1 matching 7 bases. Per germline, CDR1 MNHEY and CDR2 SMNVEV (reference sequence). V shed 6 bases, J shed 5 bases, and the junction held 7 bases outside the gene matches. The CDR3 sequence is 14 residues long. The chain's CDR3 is CASSSGTADQPQHF. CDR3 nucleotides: TGTGCCAGCAGCTCGGGGACAGCGGATCAGCCCCAGCATTTT.

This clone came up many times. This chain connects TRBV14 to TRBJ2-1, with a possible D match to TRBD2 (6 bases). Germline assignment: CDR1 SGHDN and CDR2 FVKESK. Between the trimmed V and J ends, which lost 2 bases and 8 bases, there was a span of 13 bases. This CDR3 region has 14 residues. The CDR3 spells CASSQWDWKYEQFF. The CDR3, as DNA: TGTGCCAGCAGCCAATGGGACTGGAAGTATGAGCAGTTCTTC.

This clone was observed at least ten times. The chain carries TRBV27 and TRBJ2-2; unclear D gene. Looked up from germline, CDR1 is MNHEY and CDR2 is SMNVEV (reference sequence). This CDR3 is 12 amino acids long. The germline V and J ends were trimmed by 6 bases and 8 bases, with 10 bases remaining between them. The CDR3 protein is CASSRFRGELFF. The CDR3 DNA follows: TGTGCCAGCAGCCGATTCAGAGGGGAGCTGTTTTTT.

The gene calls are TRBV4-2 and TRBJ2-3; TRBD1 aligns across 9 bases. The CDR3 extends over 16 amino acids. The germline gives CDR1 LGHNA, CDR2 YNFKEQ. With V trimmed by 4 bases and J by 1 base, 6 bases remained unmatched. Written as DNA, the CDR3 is TGTGCCAGCAGCCGGACAGGGGCAGGGGGCACAGATACGCAGTATTTT. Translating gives CASSRTGAGGTDTQYF.

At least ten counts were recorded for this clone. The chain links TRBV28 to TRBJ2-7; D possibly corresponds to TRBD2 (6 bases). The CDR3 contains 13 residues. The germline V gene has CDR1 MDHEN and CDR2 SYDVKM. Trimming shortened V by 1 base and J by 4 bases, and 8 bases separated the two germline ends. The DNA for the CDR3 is TGTGCCAGCAGTTTATCGAGCGGGTACGAGCAGTACTTC. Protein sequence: CASSLSSGYEQYF.

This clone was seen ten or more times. Here the CDR3 reads CASSVSGANTEAFF. DNA for the CDR3: TGTGCCAGCAGCGTCTCAGGGGCGAACACTGAAGCTTTCTTT. The chain couples TRBV9 to TRBJ1-1; possibly TRBD1 for D (6 bases). V lost 2 bases and J lost 1, with 9 bases in between. The CDR3 covers 14 residues. Germline CDR1 reads SGDLS; CDR2 reads YYNGEE.

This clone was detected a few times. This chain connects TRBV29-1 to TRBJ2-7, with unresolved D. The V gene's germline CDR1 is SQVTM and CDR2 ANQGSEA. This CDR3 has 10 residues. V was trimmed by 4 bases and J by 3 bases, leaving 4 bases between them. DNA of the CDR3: TGCAGCGTTGGACTCTACGAGCAGTACTTC. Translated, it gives CSVGLYEQYF.

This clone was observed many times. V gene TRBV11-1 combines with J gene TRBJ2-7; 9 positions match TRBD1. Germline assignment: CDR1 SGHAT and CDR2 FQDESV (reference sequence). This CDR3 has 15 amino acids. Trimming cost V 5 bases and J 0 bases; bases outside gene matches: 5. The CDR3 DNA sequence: TGTGCCAGCAGCCCGGGACAGGGATACTCCTACGAGCAGTACTTC. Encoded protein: CASSPGQGYSYEQYF.

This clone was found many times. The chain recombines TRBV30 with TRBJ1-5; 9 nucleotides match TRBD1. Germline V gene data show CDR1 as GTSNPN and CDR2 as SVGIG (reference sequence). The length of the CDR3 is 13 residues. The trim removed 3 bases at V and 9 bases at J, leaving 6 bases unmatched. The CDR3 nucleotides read TGTGCCTGGAGCCCGGGGGGACAGGGGCCCCAGCATTTT. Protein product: CAWSPGGQGPQHF.

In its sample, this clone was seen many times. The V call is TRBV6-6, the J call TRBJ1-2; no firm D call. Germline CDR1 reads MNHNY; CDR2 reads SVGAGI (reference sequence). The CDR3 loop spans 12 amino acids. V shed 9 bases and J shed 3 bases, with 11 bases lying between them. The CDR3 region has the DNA TGTGCCAGTTCTCACGGGTACTATGGCTACACCTTC. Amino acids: CASSHGYYGYTF.

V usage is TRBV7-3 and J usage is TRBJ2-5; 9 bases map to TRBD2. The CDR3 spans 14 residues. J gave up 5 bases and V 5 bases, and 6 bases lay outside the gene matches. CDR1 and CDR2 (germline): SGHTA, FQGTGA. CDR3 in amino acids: CASSLGTSRETQYF. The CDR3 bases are TGTGCCAGCAGCCTCGGGACTAGCCGGGAGACCCAGTACTTC.